Listed here are 13 T cell receptor beta chains from one sample, sequenced in a study of low-dose radiotherapy and immunotherapy resistance in tumors. First-strand cDNA relied on TRAV- and TRBV-specific primers spanning alpha and beta chains. Both a constant-region primer and a V-primer adapter served to amplify TCRs across approximately 19 PCR cycles. TCRdb ran MiXCR on the reads and lists one entry per CDR3 protein. Of about 39,000 distinct CDR3 sequences listed, 20% were seen once; the top ten hold 9.2%. As for time point: after trial treatment. Treatment here: LDRT plus nivolumab, ipilimumab, low-dose cyclophosphamide and aspirin (RACIN trial). The specimen was PBMCs, collected after low-dose radiotherapy plus immunotherapy. The receptors here all came from a female donor with ovarian cancer.

This clonotype has just a few counts. The chain joins TRBV28 to TRBJ1-6, with a possible D match to TRBD1 (5 bases). The CDR3 has 14 residues. V lost 3 bases, J lost 7 bases, and 10 bases lay in between. Germline values: CDR1 MDHEN, CDR2 SYDVKM. The CDR3 coding sequence is TGTGCCAGCAGTTTTAACAGGCGGAATTCACCCCTCCACTTT. Amino acid sequence: CASSFNRRNSPLHF.

This clonotype appeared many times. The CDR3 nucleotides are TGTGCCTGGAGGGGACTAGCGGGGGCATACGAGCAGTACTTC. Translating it yields CAWRGLAGAYEQYF. The gene calls are TRBV30 and TRBJ2-7; TRBD2 aligns across 14 bases. The V gene's germline CDR1 is GTSNPN and CDR2 SVGIG (reference sequence). There are 14 residues in the CDR3. With 3 bases clipped from V and 4 bases from J, the junction kept 2 bases outside the gene matches.

With respect to this clonotype: This likely stems from a read error, as it lies one base from a far larger clone. This chain joins TRBV28 and TRBJ2-7, with 10 positions matching TRBD2. Losses at the gene ends were 3 bases for V and 7 bases for J; bases not matched to a gene: 9. Germline CDR1 and CDR2: MDHEN and SYDVKM. This CDR3 is built from 15 residues. In DNA form, the CDR3 reads TGTGCCAGCAGTTTCTGGCTAGCGGGAGCGGGGGAGCAGTACTTC. This codes for CASSFWLAGAGEQYF.

The sample holds many counts of this clonotype. The chain joins TRBV13 to TRBJ2-7; 10 bases map to TRBD1. The CDR3 covers 17 residues. The trim removed 5 bases at V and 2 bases at J, leaving 12 bases unmatched. Germline CDR1 and CDR2: PRHDT and FYEKMQ (reference sequence). CDR3 region: CASSMGQGPFNPYEQYF. In DNA form, the CDR3 reads TGTGCCAGCAGCATGGGACAGGGGCCCTTTAATCCCTACGAGCAGTACTTC.

This clonotype appeared many times. This chain connects TRBV6-1 to TRBJ2-1; TRBD1 matches 9 bases. CDR1 is MNHNS and CDR2 is SASEGT in the germline V gene. CDR3 length: 14 amino acids. Unmatched junction bases numbered 3, after V lost 6 bases and J lost 3 bases. This CDR3 reads CASRPGQGYNEQFF. CDR3 nucleotides: TGTGCCAGCAGACCGGGACAGGGCTACAATGAGCAGTTCTTC.

This clonotype was found many times. This rearrangement joins TRBV7-6 to TRBJ2-2; D remains ambiguous. Germline CDR1 and CDR2: SGHVS and FNYEAQ. Trimming removed 5 bases from V and 6 bases from J, with 7 bases in between. The CDR3 runs to 12 residues. The CDR3 region is CASSPVPGELFF. The CDR3 bases are TGTGCCAGCAGCCCCGTCCCCGGGGAGCTGTTTTTT.

The rearrangement links TRBV20-1 to TRBJ2-7, with D hard to call. The V end lost 0 bases, the J end lost 4 bases, and 10 bases lay between the germline ends. CDR3 length equals 13 residues. The germline V gene has CDR1 DFQATT and CDR2 SNEGSKA (reference sequence). CDR3 loop: CSARDPGRYEQYF. For the CDR3, the DNA is TGCAGTGCTAGAGATCCCGGCAGATACGAGCAGTACTTC.

The chain links TRBV7-9 to TRBJ2-7; TRBD2 aligns across 9 bases. CDR1 is SEHNR and CDR2 is FQNEAQ in the germline V gene (reference sequence). The CDR3 has 16 amino acids. The junction had 4 bases not matched to a gene; V was cut back by 1 base and J by 0 bases. The CDR3 here is CASSLDGTSSSYEQYF. Here the CDR3 DNA reads TGTGCCAGCAGCTTAGACGGGACTAGCAGCTCCTACGAGCAGTACTTC.

This clonotype came up many times. V and J are TRBV29-1 and TRBJ1-2; a possible D gene is TRBD1 (6 bases). The germline CDR1 and CDR2 sequences are SQVTM and ANQGSEA. This CDR3 is built from 15 residues. V was shortened by 3 bases and J by 1 base, with 15 bases between the two germline ends. CDR3 nucleotide sequence: TGCAGCGTTGACGCCGGACAGACTCTTAACTATGGCTACACCTTC. Translated: CSVDAGQTLNYGYTF. The full variable domain, rest sourced from reference TRBV29-1 and TRBJ1-2, is SAVISQKPSRDICQRGTSLTIQCQVDSQVTMMFWYRQQPGQSLTLIATANQGSEATYESGFVIDKFPISRPNLTFSTLTVSNMSPEDSSIYLCSVDAGQTLNYGYTFGSGTRLTVV.

The rearrangement links TRBV5-1 to TRBJ2-3; D may be TRBD1 or TRBD2 (5 bases each). The CDR3 is 15 residues long. Germline V gives CDR1 SGHRS, CDR2 YFSETQ. The ends were cut back, 2 bases at V and 2 bases at J, with 12 bases in the middle. The chain's CDR3 is CASSLSGPPTDTQYF. CDR3 nucleotides: TGCGCCAGCAGCTTATCGGGGCCCCCCACAGATACGCAGTATTTT.

This clonotype was counted at least ten times. The gene calls are TRBV2 and TRBJ1-5; D may be TRBD1 (6 bases). Trimming took 2 bases from V and 3 from J, leaving 14 bases between them. This CDR3 has 16 amino acids. CDR1 is SNHLY, CDR2 FYNNEI, per germline. The CDR3 DNA sequence: TGTGCCAGCAGTGAATTATCAGGACAGCCCAATCAGCCCCAGCATTTT. It is translated as CASSELSGQPNQPQHF.

CDR3 sequence reads: CASSLGVDLPGYTF. The CDR3, as DNA: TGCGCCAGCAGCTTGGGGGTAGACTTGCCCGGCTACACCTTC. The genes are TRBV5-1 and TRBJ1-2, with D unclear. Trimming left V 0 bases short and J 8 bases short, with 14 bases between. CDR3 length: 14 amino acids. Germline V gene lookup returns CDR1 SGHRS and CDR2 YFSETQ.

This clonotype was seen many times. The chain carries TRBV10-3 and TRBJ2-1; D remains unclear. This CDR3 has 13 residues. Germline V gives CDR1 ENHRY, CDR2 SYGVKD. V was clipped by 0 bases and J by 2 bases, with 2 bases between them. CDR3 sequence: CAISESTYNEQFF. CDR3 sequence (DNA): TGTGCCATCAGTGAGTCCACCTACAATGAGCAGTTCTTC.